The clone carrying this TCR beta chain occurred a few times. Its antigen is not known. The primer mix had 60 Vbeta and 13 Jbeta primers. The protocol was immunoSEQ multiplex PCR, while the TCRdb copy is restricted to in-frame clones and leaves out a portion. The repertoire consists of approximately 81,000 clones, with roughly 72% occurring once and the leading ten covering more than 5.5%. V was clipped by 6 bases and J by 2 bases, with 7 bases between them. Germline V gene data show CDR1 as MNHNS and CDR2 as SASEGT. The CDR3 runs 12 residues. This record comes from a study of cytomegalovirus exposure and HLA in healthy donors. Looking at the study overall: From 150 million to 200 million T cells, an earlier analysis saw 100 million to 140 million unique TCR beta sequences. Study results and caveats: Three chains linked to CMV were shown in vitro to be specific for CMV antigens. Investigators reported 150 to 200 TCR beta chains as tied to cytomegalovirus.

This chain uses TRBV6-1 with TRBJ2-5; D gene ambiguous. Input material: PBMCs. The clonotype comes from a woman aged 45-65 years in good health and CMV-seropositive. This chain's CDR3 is CASSSRQETQYF. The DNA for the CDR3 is TGTGCCAGCAGCTCCAGACAAGAGACCCAGTACTTC.